What follows are 30 T cell receptor beta chains derived from one specimen sequenced in a study of technical replicates of blood from several donors. Sequencing used immunoSEQ multiplex PCR; TCRdb keeps in-frame clones, though not all of them. Here the sample spans approximately 66,000 clones, 85% to 90% being singletons. The material sequenced was PBMCs. These receptors originate from a human donor in good health. Some clones in this sample may be carry-over from other donors' samples.

The chain has TRBV9 and TRBJ2-7; D is perhaps TRBD2 (5 bases). Germline V lookup: CDR1 SGDLS, CDR2 YYNGEE. The CDR3 runs 13 residues. V lost 3 bases to trimming and J lost 6 bases, with 13 bases between them. CDR3 region: CASSEWTLGEQYF. DNA of the CDR3: TGTGCCAGCAGCGAATGGACTTTGGGCGAGCAGTACTTC. The full variable domain, completed using reference TRBV9 and TRBJ2-7, is DSGVTQTPKHLITATGQRVTLRCSPRSGDLSVYWYQQSLDQGLQFLIQYYNGEERAKGNILERFSAQQFPDLHSELNLSSLELGDSALYFCASSEWTLGEQYFGPGTRLTVT.

The chain combines TRBV5-4 with TRBJ2-1; 9 positions agree with TRBD2. J lost 2 bases, V lost 4 bases, and 4 bases had no gene match. Germline CDR1 SGHNT, CDR2 YYREEE (reference sequence). This CDR3 is 15 amino acids long. In DNA, the CDR3 is TGTGCCAGCAGCCTTAGCGGGGGAACCTACAATGAGCAGTTCTTC. Translating it yields CASSLSGGTYNEQFF. The variable domain in full, completed from reference TRBV5-4 and TRBJ2-1, reads ETGVTQSPTHLIKTRGQQVTLRCSSQSGHNTVSWYQQALGQGPQFIFQYYREEENGRGNFPPRFSGLQFPNYSSELNVNALELDDSALYLCASSLSGGTYNEQFFGPGTRLTVL.

The chain combines TRBV5-6 with TRBJ1-2; 8 bases map to TRBD1. The J segment lost 8 bases and the V segment lost 4 bases, leaving 10 bases of the junction unmatched. Per germline, CDR1 SGHDT and CDR2 YYEEEE. The CDR3 covers 14 residues. For the CDR3, the DNA is TGTGCCAGCAGCATCCGGGACAGGTTCTTAGGCTACACCTTC. It codes for CASSIRDRFLGYTF.

The rearrangement uses TRBV25-1 and TRBJ1-5; D is unresolved. V dropped 2 bases and J dropped 0 bases, with 11 bases sitting between them. The CDR3 totals 16 residues. Germline V gene data show CDR1 as MGHDK and CDR2 as SYGVNS. CDR3 DNA: TGTGCCAGCAGTGAAGGTACAGCTTATAGCAATCAGCCCCAGCATTTT. As protein: CASSEGTAYSNQPQHF.

This chain links TRBV14 with TRBJ2-1; D gene ambiguous. Germline CDR1 and CDR2: SGHDN and FVKESK. The CDR3 sequence is 14 residues long. Trimming cost V 0 bases and J 7 bases, with 10 bases left between them. Written as DNA, the CDR3 is TGTGCCAGCAGCCAAGATATCGCTCGGAATGAGCAGTTCTTC. This gives the protein CASSQDIARNEQFF.

The V gene is TRBV13, the J gene TRBJ2-1; 14 bases are a match to TRBD2. The CDR3 contains 15 residues. V was pared by 5 bases and J by 10 bases, with 7 bases of the junction left unmatched. Looked up from germline, CDR1 is PRHDT and CDR2 is FYEKMQ (reference sequence). The CDR3 DNA is TGTGCCAGCAGCCAAGGACTAGCGGGAGGAACGGAGCAGTTCTTC. Translation gives CASSQGLAGGTEQFF. The complete variable domain, with remaining parts taken from reference TRBV13 and TRBJ2-1, reads AAGVIQSPRHLIKEKRETATLKCYPIPRHDTVYWYQQGPGQDPQFLISFYEKMQSDKGSIPDRFSAQQFSDYHSELNMSSLELGDSALYFCASSQGLAGGTEQFFGPGTRLTVL.

This chain connects TRBV5-3 to TRBJ2-5; TRBD2 aligns across 11 bases. TRBV5-3 carries the ORF label, with uncertain function. CDR3 length: 16 amino acids. Trimming at V came to 4 bases and at J to 5 bases, leaving 10 bases not matched to a gene. The DNA of the CDR3 is TGTGCCAGAAGCAATAGCGGGGGGGGCCCCCAGGAGACCCAGTACTTC. Translated: CARSNSGGGPQETQYF.

The rearrangement links TRBV5-4 to TRBJ2-2, with 7 bases aligning to TRBD1. V gave up 4 bases and J gave up 4 bases; unmatched junction bases: 4. CDR1 is SGHNT and CDR2 is YYREEE in the germline V gene (reference sequence). The CDR3 is made up of 14 amino acids. The CDR3 sequence: CASSVNRGTGELFF. The CDR3 DNA is TGTGCCAGCAGCGTGAACAGGGGCACCGGGGAGCTGTTTTTT. Using reference TRBV5-4 and TRBJ2-2 for the parts outside the CDR3, the full variable domain is ETGVTQSPTHLIKTRGQQVTLRCSSQSGHNTVSWYQQALGQGPQFIFQYYREEENGRGNFPPRFSGLQFPNYSSELNVNALELDDSALYLCASSVNRGTGELFFGEGSRLTVL.

J is TRBJ2-7 and V is TRBV19, with D perhaps TRBD2 (6 bases). V lost 10 bases and J 6 bases, leaving 13 bases between the germline ends. The CDR3 is 11 residues long. Germline values: CDR1 LNHDA, CDR2 SQIVND (reference sequence). The DNA for the CDR3 is TGTGCCACTACGATGGGGGGCGAGCAGTACTTC. Translated: CATTMGGEQYF.

The CDR3: CASSQGTSFYEQYF. The CDR3 DNA reads as TGTGCCAGCAGCCAGGGGACTAGCTTCTACGAGCAGTACTTC. The chain is built from TRBV4-2 and TRBJ2-7; TRBD2 aligns across 9 bases. J was trimmed by 3 bases and V by 3 bases; bases with no gene match: 3. Germline CDR1 reads LGHNA; CDR2 reads YNFKEQ. CDR3 length equals 14 residues.

The chain is built from TRBV7-3 and TRBJ1-1; no reliable D call. The CDR3 is 13 amino acids. CDR1 and CDR2 from the germline V gene are SGHTA and FQGTGA. V was trimmed by 1 base and J by 7 bases, leaving 10 bases between them. CDR3 DNA sequence: TGTGCCAGCAGCTTAATTATCGGGAGTGAAGCTTTCTTT. It specifies CASSLIIGSEAFF.

This chain joins TRBV5-1 and TRBJ2-5; TRBD1 agrees at 7 bases. In germline, CDR1 is SGHRS, CDR2 YFSETQ. The CDR3 totals 14 residues. V lost 3 bases, J lost 3 bases, and 5 bases stayed unmatched. The CDR3 is CASSWTTGKETQYF. CDR3 sequence (DNA): TGCGCCAGCAGCTGGACGACAGGGAAAGAGACCCAGTACTTC. The whole variable domain, filled in from reference TRBV5-1 and TRBJ2-5, reads KAGVTQTPRYLIKTRGQQVTLSCSPISGHRSVSWYQQTPGQGLQFLFEYFSETQRNKGNFPGRFSGRQFSNSRSEMNVSTLELGDSALYLCASSWTTGKETQYFGPGTRLLVL.

The sample holds one count of this clone. In the same sample, other DNA sequences code for this CDR3. V gene TRBV5-6 combines with J gene TRBJ1-1, with TRBD1 matching over 10 bases. The trim removed 4 bases at V and 3 bases at J, leaving 9 bases unmatched. CDR1 SGHDT and CDR2 YYEEEE come from the germline V gene. This CDR3 is 16 amino acids long. The CDR3 DNA reads TGTGCCAGCAGCCCGGAGGTAGGACAGGGGGACACTGAAGCTTTCTTT. This codes for CASSPEVGQGDTEAFF.

The chain couples TRBV5-4 to TRBJ1-3; D unclear. The CDR3 spans 14 residues. Trimming took off 1 base at V and 2 bases at J, with 7 bases between the two ends. CDR1 is SGHNT and CDR2 is YYREEE in the germline V gene (reference sequence). The CDR3 reads CASSLSGAGNTIYF. CDR3 nucleotides: TGTGCCAGCAGCTTGTCCGGGGCTGGAAACACCATATATTTT.

This rearrangement joins TRBV2 to TRBJ1-1, with no clear D. The CDR3 totals 13 residues. V lost 7 bases to trimming and J lost 1 base, with 10 bases between them. Germline values: CDR1 SNHLY, CDR2 FYNNEI. In DNA form, the CDR3 reads TGTGCCAGCATATGGAGCCAGAACACTGAAGCTTTCTTT. Amino acid sequence: CASIWSQNTEAFF.

The chain recombines TRBV29-1 with TRBJ2-2; 9 positions agree with TRBD2. Per germline, CDR1 SQVTM and CDR2 ANQGSEA. There are 15 residues in the CDR3. J gave up 1 base and V 4 bases, and 4 bases lay outside the gene matches. CDR3 nucleotide sequence: TGCAGCGTTGGAGCACTAGCGGGGAACACCGGGGAGCTGTTTTTT. Translation gives CSVGALAGNTGELFF.

This chain connects TRBV27 to TRBJ2-7; TRBD2 matches 7 bases. Germline CDR1 reads MNHEY; CDR2 reads SMNVEV (reference sequence). The length of the CDR3 is 16 residues. The J segment lost 3 bases and the V segment lost 2 bases, leaving 10 bases of the junction unmatched. CDR3 loop: CASSLRGSPGGYEQYF. CDR3 bases: TGTGCCAGCAGTTTAAGAGGTAGCCCGGGGGGCTACGAGCAGTACTTC.

The chain uses TRBV9 and TRBJ2-5; a weak D match, TRBD2 (7 bases). The ends were cut back, 0 bases at V and 4 bases at J, with 13 bases in the middle. Germline V gene data show CDR1 as SGDLS and CDR2 as YYNGEE. The CDR3 contains 15 residues. CDR3 coding DNA: TGTGCCAGCAGCGTAGGGTTGGGGGGGCTAGAGACCCAGTACTTC. Its translation is CASSVGLGGLETQYF.

This clone showed up just once. The V call is TRBV25-1, the J call TRBJ2-2; TRBD2 matches at 10 bases. The V segment lost 6 bases and the J segment 9 bases; nucleotides outside the gene matches: 10. CDR1 and CDR2 (germline): MGHDK, SYGVNS. The CDR3 extends over 15 amino acids. The CDR3 sequence is CASRFFGTSDRELFF. CDR3 coding DNA: TGTGCCAGCAGATTCTTCGGGACTAGCGACCGGGAGCTGTTTTTT.

The V gene is TRBV11-2, the J gene TRBJ2-7, with 9 nucleotides matching TRBD1. The CDR3 is 13 residues long. Trimming at V came to 8 bases and at J to 3 bases, leaving 5 bases not matched to a gene. Germline-derived CDR1 and CDR2 are SGHAT and FQNNGV. In DNA form, the CDR3 reads TGTGCCAGCGGAACAGGGGGCGGCTACGAGCAGTACTTC. Translation gives CASGTGGGYEQYF.

The chain couples TRBV4-1 to TRBJ2-7, with TRBD2 matching over 7 bases. V lost 4 bases, J lost 6 bases, and 6 bases stayed unmatched. Germline V gene sequence: CDR1 MGHRA, CDR2 YSYEKL. The CDR3 totals 13 residues. The CDR3 loop is CASSPPLAREQYF. The CDR3 region has the DNA TGCGCCAGCAGCCCTCCACTAGCGCGCGAGCAGTACTTC.

The V call is TRBV28, the J call TRBJ1-5; D ambiguous. Germline V gene data show CDR1 as MDHEN and CDR2 as SYDVKM. The CDR3 extends over 13 amino acids. V was cut by 6 bases and J by 7 bases, with 13 bases left in between. The chain's CDR3 is CASSLPAWQPQHF. CDR3 nucleotide sequence: TGTGCCAGCAGCCTCCCCGCGTGGCAGCCCCAGCATTTT.

The rearrangement links TRBV29-1 to TRBJ2-7; TRBD1 might be the D (6 bases). The germline gives CDR1 SQVTM, CDR2 ANQGSEA. The CDR3 contains 11 residues. V lost 7 bases, J lost 6 bases, and 13 bases lay in between. As DNA, the CDR3 is TGCAGCGCCGGTGAGGGGGTCGAGCAGTACTTC. Translated: CSAGEGVEQYF.

The rearrangement joins TRBV19 to TRBJ2-7, with a tentative D call TRBD1 (5 bases). There are 12 residues in the CDR3. Trimming left V 5 bases short and J 4 bases short, with 9 bases between. CDR1 LNHDA and CDR2 SQIVND come from the germline V gene (reference sequence). The DNA of the CDR3 is TGTGCCAGTAGTCAGGGCCATTACGAGCAGTACTTC. It yields the protein CASSQGHYEQYF.

This clone was observed once. The chain combines TRBV4-1 with TRBJ1-5; D not certain. Germline CDR1 reads MGHRA; CDR2 reads YSYEKL. The CDR3 is made up of 17 amino acids. Trimming stripped 1 base from V and 0 bases from J, with 13 bases between. The CDR3 DNA sequence: TGCGCCAGCAGCCAAGGCCCTATAGCAGCTAGCAATCAGCCCCAGCATTTT. Residues: CASSQGPIAASNQPQHF.

This clone has only one observation. This chain joins TRBV6-5 and TRBJ1-2, with TRBD1 as a possible D gene (5 bases). The CDR3 is 13 residues long. Germline assignment: CDR1 MNHEY and CDR2 SVGAGI. Trimming shortened V by 3 bases and J by 5 bases, and 10 bases separated the two germline ends. CDR3 coding DNA: TGTGCCAGCAGTTATCGGGCAGGGTATGGCTACACCTTC. Encoded protein: CASSYRAGYGYTF.

The rearrangement joins TRBV11-1 to TRBJ2-7; D not resolved. CDR3 length equals 12 residues. V dropped 5 bases and J dropped 3 bases, with 8 bases sitting between them. In germline, CDR1 is SGHAT, CDR2 FQDESV (reference sequence). This chain's CDR3 is CASSRDNYEQYF. The CDR3 region has the DNA TGTGCCAGCAGCCGTGACAACTACGAGCAGTACTTC.

This clone came up a few times. This chain uses TRBV11-3 with TRBJ2-7; D might be TRBD2 (6 bases). V lost 4 bases, J lost 5 bases, and 12 bases lay in between. CDR1 is SGHNT and CDR2 is YENEEA in the germline V gene. This CDR3 is built from 13 residues. CDR3: CASSSPREDEQYF. The CDR3 nucleotides are TGTGCCAGCAGCTCACCCAGGGAGGACGAGCAGTACTTC.

This rearrangement joins TRBV27 to TRBJ2-1; 8 bases line up with TRBD2. Germline V gene lookup returns CDR1 MNHEY and CDR2 SMNVEV (reference sequence). The CDR3 length is 16 residues. Trimming cost V 1 base and J 1 base; bases outside gene matches: 3. CDR3 protein: CASSLFGGRSYNEQFF. In DNA, the CDR3 is TGTGCCAGCAGTTTATTCGGCGGGAGGTCCTACAATGAGCAGTTCTTC.

V and J are TRBV7-7 and TRBJ2-5, with TRBD2 matching over 14 bases. Germline CDR1 SSHAT, CDR2 FNYEAQ (reference sequence). The CDR3 has 17 amino acids. V lost 5 bases and J lost 5; bases outside the gene matches: 10. The CDR3 DNA reads as TGTGCCAGCAGCCGAGGGGGACTAGCGGGGGTTGGGGAGACCCAGTACTTC. This translates into CASSRGGLAGVGETQYF.